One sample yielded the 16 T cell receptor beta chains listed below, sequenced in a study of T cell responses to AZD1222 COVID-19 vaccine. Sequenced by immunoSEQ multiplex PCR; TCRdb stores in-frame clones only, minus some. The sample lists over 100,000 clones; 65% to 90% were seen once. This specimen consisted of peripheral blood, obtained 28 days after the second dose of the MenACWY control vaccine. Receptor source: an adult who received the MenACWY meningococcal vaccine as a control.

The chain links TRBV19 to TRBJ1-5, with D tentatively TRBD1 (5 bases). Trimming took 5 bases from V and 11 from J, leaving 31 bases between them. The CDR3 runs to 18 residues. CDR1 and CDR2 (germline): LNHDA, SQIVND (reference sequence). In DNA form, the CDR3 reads TGTGCCAGTAGTGGATACCCGGGACTGAGTGATGGTGAGCTAGCCCAGCATTTT. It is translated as CASSGYPGLSDGELAQHF.

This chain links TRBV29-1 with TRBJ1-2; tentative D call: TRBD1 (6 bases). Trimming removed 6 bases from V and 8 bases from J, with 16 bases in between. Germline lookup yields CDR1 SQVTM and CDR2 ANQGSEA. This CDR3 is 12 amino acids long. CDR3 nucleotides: TGCAGCGTAAACCGGGGGGCGGGCGGCTACACCTTC. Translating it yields CSVNRGAGGYTF.

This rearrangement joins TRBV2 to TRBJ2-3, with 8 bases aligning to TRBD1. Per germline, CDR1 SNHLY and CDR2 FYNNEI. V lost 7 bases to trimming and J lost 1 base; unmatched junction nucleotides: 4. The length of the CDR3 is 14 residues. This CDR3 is CASNLGQGTDTQYF. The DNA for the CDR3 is TGTGCCAGCAATTTGGGACAGGGCACAGATACGCAGTATTTT.

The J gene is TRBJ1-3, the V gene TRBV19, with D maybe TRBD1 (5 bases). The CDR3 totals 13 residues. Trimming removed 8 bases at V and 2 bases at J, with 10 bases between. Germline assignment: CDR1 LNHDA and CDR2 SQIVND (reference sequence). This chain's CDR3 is CASSRDAGNTIYF. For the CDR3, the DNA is TGTGCCAGTTCCCGGGACGCTGGAAACACCATATATTTT.

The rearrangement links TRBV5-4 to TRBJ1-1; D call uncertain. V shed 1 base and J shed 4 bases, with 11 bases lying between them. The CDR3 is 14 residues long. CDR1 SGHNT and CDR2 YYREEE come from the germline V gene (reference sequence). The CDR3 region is CASSLRFRPTEAFF. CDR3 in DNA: TGTGCCAGCAGCTTGCGGTTCCGCCCCACTGAAGCTTTCTTT.

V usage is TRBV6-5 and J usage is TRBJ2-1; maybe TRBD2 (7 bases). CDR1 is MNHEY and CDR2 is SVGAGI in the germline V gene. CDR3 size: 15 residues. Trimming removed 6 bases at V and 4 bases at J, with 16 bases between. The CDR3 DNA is TGTGCCAGCAGGGGGGGCGGGAGAATATACAATGAGCAGTTCTTC. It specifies CASRGGGRIYNEQFF.

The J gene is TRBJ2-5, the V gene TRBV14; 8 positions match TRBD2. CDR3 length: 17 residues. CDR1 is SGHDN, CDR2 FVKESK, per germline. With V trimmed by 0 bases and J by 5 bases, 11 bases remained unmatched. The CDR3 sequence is CASSQELLAGGRETQYF. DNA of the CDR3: TGTGCCAGCAGCCAAGAATTGCTAGCGGGTGGCCGGGAGACCCAGTACTTC.

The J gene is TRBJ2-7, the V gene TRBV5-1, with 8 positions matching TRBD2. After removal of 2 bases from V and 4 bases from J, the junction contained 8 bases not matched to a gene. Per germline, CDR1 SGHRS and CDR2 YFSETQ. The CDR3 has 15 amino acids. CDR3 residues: CASSLNGRAPYEQYF. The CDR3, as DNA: TGCGCCAGCAGCTTAAACGGGAGGGCCCCGTACGAGCAGTACTTC.

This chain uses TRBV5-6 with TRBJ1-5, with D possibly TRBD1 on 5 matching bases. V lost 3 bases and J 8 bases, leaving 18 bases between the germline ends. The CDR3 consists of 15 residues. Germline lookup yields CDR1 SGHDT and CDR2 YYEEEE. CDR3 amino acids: CASSWGGGGREPQHF. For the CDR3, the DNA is TGTGCCAGCAGCTGGGGTGGCGGGGGAAGGGAGCCCCAGCATTTT. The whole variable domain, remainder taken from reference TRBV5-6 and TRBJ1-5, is DAGVTQSPTHLIKTRGQQVTLRCSPKSGHDTVSWYQQALGQGPQFIFQYYEEEERQRGNFPDRFSGHQFPNYSSELNVNALLLGDSALYLCASSWGGGGREPQHFGDGTRLSIL.

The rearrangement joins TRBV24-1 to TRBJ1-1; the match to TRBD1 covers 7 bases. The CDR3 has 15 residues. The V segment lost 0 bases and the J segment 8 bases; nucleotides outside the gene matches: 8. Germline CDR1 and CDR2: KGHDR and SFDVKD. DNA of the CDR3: TGTGCCACCAGTGATTTGGGACAGGTTCCAAGAGAAGCTTTCTTT. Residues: CATSDLGQVPREAFF.

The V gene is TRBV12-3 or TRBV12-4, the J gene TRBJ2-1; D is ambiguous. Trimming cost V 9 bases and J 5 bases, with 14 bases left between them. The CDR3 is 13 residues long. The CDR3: CASVTPINNEQFF. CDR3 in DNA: TGTGCCAGTGTGACACCTATCAACAATGAGCAGTTCTTC.

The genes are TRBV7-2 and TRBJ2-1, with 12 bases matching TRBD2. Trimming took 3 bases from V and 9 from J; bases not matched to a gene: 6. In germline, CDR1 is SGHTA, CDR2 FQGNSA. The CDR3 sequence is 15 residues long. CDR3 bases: TGTGCCAGCAGCTTCCTGGGACTAGCGGGTTCTGAGCAGTTCTTC. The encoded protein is CASSFLGLAGSEQFF.

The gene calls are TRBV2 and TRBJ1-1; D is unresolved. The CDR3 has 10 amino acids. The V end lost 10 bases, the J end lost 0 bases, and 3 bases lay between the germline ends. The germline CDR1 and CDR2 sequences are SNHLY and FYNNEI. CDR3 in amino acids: CAIVNTEAFF. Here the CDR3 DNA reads TGTGCCATCGTGAACACTGAAGCTTTCTTT.

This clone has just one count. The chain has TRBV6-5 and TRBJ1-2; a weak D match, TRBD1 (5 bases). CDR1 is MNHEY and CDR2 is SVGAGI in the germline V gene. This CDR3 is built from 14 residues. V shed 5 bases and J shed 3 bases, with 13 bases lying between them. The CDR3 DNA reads TGTGCCAGCAGTCCACACCCGGGGGACTATGGCTACACCTTC. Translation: CASSPHPGDYGYTF.

The CDR3 protein is CASSQDRLAGVIPQETQYF. The CDR3 DNA is TGCGCCAGCAGCCAAGATCGGCTAGCGGGAGTGATCCCTCAAGAGACCCAGTACTTC. The gene calls are TRBV4-3 and TRBJ2-5, with 10 bases that match TRBD2. The germline CDR1 and CDR2 sequences are LGHNA and YSLEER. The CDR3 totals 19 residues. Trimming took 0 bases from V and 2 from J; bases not matched to a gene: 12.

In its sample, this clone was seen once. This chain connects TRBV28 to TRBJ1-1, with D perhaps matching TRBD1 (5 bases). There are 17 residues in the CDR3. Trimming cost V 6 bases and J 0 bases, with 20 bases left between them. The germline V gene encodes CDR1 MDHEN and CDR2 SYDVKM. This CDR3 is CASSALRGTYMNTEAFF. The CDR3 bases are TGTGCCAGCAGCGCTCTCAGAGGGACTTACATGAACACTGAAGCTTTCTTT.